This TCR beta chain was observed in a study of OX40 agonist ivuxolimab in advanced cancers. The assay was immunoSEQ multiplex PCR, and TCRdb's table has in-frame clones only and misses some. Here the sample spans under 100,000 clones, less than 85% being singletons. Germline lookup yields CDR1 SGHTA and CDR2 FQGNSA. The CDR3 is 15 amino acids. The V gene end was trimmed by 5 bases and the J gene end by 6 bases; junction bases not matched to a gene: 7. This specimen was CD4+ or CD8+ T cells sorted from blood, taken in a trial of the OX40 agonist ivuxolimab. V usage is TRBV7-2 and J usage is TRBJ2-1; 10 bases match TRBD1. The TCR comes from an adult with an advanced solid tumor such as melanoma, head and neck, liver or kidney cancer. CDR3 nucleotide sequence: TGTGCCAGCAGCATAGACAGGGGGCTGAGCAATGAGCAGTTCTTC. Its protein product is CASSIDRGLSNEQFF.